This TCR beta chain was captured by sequencing in a study of blood T cell repertoires in COVID-19. Study-wide context: Spain, Italy and the United States supplied samples that represented acute and convalescent COVID-19. The cDNA or gDNA used as material had been derived from T cells, B-cell-depleted T cells, or PBMCs.

This clone was observed once. This CDR3 has 14 amino acids. Germline CDR1 reads SEHNR; CDR2 reads FQNEAQ (reference sequence). After removal of 5 bases from V and 2 bases from J, the junction contained 5 bases not matched to a gene. In the original analysis: Nucleated cell number was recorded as an estimate derived from reference gene primer amplification. Assay: immunoSEQ multiplex PCR; the TCRdb copy retains only in-frame clones and omits some. That table is the source of V, J and clone size, and D and trimming were worked out from the DNA. The data hold roughly 64,000 clones, with about nine tenths observed a single time.

This receptor was identified in a man between 45 and 60 years old with active COVID-19. The rearrangement links TRBV7-9 to TRBJ2-5, with TRBD1 matching 7 bases. The sequenced material came from peripheral blood. The CDR3 bases are TGTGCCAGCAGCAACCCGGGACAGCAAGAGACCCAGTACTTC. It specifies CASSNPGQQETQYF. Supplemented by reference TRBV7-9 and TRBJ2-5, the full variable domain reads DTGVSQNPRHKITKRGQNVTFRCDPISEHNRLYWYRQTLGQGPEFLTYFQNEAQLEKSRLLSDRFSAERPKGSFSTLEIQRTEQGDSAMYLCASSNPGQQETQYFGPGTRLLVL.